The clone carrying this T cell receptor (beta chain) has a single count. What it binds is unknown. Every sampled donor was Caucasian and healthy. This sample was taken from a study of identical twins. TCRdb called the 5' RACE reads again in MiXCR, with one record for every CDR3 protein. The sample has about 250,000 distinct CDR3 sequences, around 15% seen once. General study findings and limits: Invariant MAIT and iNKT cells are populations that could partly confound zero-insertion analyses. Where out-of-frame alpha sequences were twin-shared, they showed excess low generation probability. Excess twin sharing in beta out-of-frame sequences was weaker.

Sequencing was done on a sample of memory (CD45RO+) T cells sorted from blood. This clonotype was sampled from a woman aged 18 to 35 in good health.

The CDR3 reads CASSLDWLGSPLHF. Here the CDR3 DNA reads TGTGCCAGCAGCTTAGATTGGTTGGGGTCACCCCTCCACTTT. V is TRBV11-3 and J is TRBJ1-6; D ambiguous. Per germline, CDR1 SGHNT and CDR2 YENEEA. V lost 0 bases, J lost 10 bases, and 10 bases lay in between. CDR3 length: 14 residues.